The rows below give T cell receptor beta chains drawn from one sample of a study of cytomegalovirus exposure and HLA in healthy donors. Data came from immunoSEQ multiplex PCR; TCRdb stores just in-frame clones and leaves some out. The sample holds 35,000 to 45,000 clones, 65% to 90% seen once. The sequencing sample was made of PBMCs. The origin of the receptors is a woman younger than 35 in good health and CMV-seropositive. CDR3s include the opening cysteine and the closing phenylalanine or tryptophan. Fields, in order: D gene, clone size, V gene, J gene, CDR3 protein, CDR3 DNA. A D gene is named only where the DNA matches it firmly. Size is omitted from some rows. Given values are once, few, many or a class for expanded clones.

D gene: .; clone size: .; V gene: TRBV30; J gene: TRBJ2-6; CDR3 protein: CARAGLAPQSGANVLTF; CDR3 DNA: TGTGCCCGGGCGGGGCTAGCGCCACAATCTGGGGCCAACGTCCTGACTTTC
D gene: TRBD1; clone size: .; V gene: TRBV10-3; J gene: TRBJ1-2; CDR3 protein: CAISDGTGGLLSNYGYTF; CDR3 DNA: TGTGCCATCAGTGACGGGACAGGTGGACTCCTCTCTAACTATGGCTACACCTTC
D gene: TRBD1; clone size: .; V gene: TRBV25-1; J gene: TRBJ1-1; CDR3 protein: CASSDRTGLTEAFF; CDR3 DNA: TGTGCCAGCAGTGACCGGACAGGGCTCACTGAAGCTTTCTTT
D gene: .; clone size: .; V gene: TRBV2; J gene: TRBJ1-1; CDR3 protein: CASSDEGPTEAFF; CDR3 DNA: TGTGCCAGCAGTGACGAGGGTCCCACTGAAGCTTTCTTT
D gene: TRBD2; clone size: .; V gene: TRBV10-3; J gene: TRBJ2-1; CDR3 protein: CAISPGLAGGNNEQFF; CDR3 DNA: TGTGCCATCAGCCCAGGACTAGCGGGAGGTAACAATGAGCAGTTCTTC
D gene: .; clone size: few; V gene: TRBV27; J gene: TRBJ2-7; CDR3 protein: CASSLGQGPHEQYF; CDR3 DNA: TGTGCCAGCAGTTTGGGGCAGGGCCCTCACGAGCAGTACTTC
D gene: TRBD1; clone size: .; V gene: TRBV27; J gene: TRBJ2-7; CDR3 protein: CASSLYPPGTGFSSEQYF; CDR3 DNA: TGTGCCAGCAGTTTATACCCCCCCGGGACAGGATTCTCCTCCGAGCAGTACTTC
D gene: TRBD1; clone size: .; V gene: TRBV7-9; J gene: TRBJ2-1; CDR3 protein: CASTTGTGIVPEQFF; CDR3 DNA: TGTGCCAGCACCACAGGGACAGGGATCGTTCCTGAGCAGTTCTTC
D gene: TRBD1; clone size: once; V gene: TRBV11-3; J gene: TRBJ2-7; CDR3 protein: CASSLDQGAYEQYF; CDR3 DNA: TGTGCCAGCAGCTTAGATCAGGGGGCCTACGAGCAGTACTTC
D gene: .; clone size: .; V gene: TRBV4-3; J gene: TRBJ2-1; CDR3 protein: CASSQESGRGPTSEQFF; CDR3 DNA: TGCGCCAGCAGCCAAGAATCCGGGCGGGGCCCTACGAGTGAGCAGTTCTTC
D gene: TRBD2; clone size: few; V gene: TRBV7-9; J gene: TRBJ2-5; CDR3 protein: CASSPWTSGRSETQYF; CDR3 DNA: TGTGCCAGCAGCCCGTGGACTAGCGGGAGATCGGAGACCCAGTACTTC
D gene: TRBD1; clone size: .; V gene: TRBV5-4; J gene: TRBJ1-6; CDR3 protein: CASSLASAGTGRSSPLHF; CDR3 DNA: TGTGCCAGCAGCTTGGCATCAGCCGGGACAGGGAGGAGTTCACCCCTCCACTTT
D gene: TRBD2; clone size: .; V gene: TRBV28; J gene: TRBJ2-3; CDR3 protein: CASSLSSGRDFPTDTQYF; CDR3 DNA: TGTGCCAGCAGTTTGTCTAGCGGGAGGGACTTCCCCACAGATACGCAGTATTTT
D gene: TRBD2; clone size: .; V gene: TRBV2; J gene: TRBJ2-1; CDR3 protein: CASLAGDTYNEQFF; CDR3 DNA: TGTGCCAGCCTAGCGGGGGACACCTACAATGAGCAGTTCTTC
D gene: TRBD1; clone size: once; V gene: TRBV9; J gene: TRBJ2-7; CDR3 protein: CASSYRDRGMYEQYF; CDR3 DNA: TGTGCCAGCAGCTATAGGGACAGGGGCATGTACGAGCAGTACTTC
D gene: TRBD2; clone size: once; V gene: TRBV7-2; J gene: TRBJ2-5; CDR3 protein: CASSLRGGSGRVRQETQYF; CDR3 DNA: TGTGCCAGCAGCTTAAGGGGGGGTAGCGGGAGGGTGAGGCAAGAGACCCAGTACTTC
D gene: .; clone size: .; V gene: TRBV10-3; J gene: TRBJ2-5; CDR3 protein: CAISQEAREETQYF; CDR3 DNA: TGTGCCATCAGTCAGGAGGCTCGCGAAGAGACCCAGTACTTC
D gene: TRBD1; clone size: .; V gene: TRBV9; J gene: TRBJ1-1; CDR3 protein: CASSTTGQRNTEAFF; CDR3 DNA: TGTGCCAGCAGCACAACGGGACAGAGGAACACTGAAGCTTTCTTT
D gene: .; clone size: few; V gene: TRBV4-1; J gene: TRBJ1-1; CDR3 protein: CASSQFMNTEAFF; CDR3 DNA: TGCGCCAGCAGCCAATTCATGAACACTGAAGCTTTCTTT
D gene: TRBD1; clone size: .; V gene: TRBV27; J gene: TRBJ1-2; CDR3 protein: CASSSTLMTGYGYTF; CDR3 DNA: TGTGCCAGCAGTTCCACCCTTATGACAGGGTATGGCTACACCTTC
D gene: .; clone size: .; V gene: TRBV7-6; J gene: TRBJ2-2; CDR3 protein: CASSLVIGSTGELFF; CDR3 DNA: TGTGCCAGCAGCTTAGTGATAGGGAGCACCGGGGAGCTGTTTTTT
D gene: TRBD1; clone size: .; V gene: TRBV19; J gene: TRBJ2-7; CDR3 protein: CASSWDSSYEQYF; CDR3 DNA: TGTGCCAGTAGCTGGGACAGCTCCTACGAGCAGTACTTC
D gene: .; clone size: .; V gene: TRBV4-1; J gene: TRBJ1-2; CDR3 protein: CASSQASKAGAVYGYTF; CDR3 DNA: TGCGCCAGCAGCCAAGCTTCTAAGGCAGGGGCGGTATATGGCTACACCTTC
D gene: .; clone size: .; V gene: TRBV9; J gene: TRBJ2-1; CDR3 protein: CASSPRDSVSYNEQFF; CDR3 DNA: TGTGCCAGCAGCCCCCGGGATAGCGTCTCCTACAATGAGCAGTTCTTC
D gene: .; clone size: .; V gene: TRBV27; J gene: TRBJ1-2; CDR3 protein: CASSRTGNYGYTF; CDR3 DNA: TGTGCCAGCAGCCGCACAGGGAACTATGGCTACACCTTC
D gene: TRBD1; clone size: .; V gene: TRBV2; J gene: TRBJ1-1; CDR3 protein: CASSEGDRAITEAFF; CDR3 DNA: TGTGCCAGCAGTGAAGGGGACAGGGCAATTACTGAAGCTTTCTTT
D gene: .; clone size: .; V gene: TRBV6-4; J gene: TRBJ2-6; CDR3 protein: CASSFGSGANVLTF; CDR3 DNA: TGTGCCAGCAGTTTCGGCTCTGGGGCCAACGTCCTGACTTTC
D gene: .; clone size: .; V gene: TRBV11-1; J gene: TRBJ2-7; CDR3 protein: CASSLGTVGLARPYEQYF; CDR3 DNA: TGTGCCAGCAGCTTAGGTACGGTGGGGTTAGCGCGACCCTACGAGCAGTACTTC
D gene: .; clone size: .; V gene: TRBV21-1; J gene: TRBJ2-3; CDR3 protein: CASSKAVAGGGTDTQYF; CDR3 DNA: TGTGCCAGCAGCAAAGCGGTGGCGGGGGGGGGCACAGATACGCAGTATTTT
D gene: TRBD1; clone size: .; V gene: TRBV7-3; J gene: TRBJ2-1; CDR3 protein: CASSFTGGPNEQFF; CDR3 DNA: TGTGCCAGCAGCTTCACAGGGGGCCCCAATGAGCAGTTCTTC
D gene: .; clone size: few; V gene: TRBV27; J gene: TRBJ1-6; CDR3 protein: CATSGDNSPLHF; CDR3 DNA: TGTGCCACCAGCGGGGATAATTCACCCCTCCACTTT
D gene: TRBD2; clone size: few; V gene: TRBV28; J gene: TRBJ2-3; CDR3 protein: CASSLLAGGTDTQYF; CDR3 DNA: TGTGCCAGCAGCTTACTAGCGGGAGGCACAGATACGCAGTATTTT
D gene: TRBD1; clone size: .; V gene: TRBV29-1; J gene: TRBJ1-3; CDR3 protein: CSVQAGGNGNTIYF; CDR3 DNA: TGCAGCGTTCAGGCAGGGGGCAACGGAAACACCATATATTTT
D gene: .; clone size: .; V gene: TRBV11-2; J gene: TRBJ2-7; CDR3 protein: CASSRKPDSYEQYF; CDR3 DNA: TGTGCCAGCAGCCGCAAACCGGACAGCTACGAGCAGTACTTC
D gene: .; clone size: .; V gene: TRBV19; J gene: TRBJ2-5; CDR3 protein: CASSIVRQETQYF; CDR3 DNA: TGTGCCAGTAGTATTGTCAGACAAGAGACCCAGTACTTC
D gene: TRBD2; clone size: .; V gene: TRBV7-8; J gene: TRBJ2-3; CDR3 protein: CASSLVATSGRMTDTQYF; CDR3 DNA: TGTGCCAGCAGCTTAGTCGCGACTAGCGGGAGAATGACAGATACGCAGTATTTT
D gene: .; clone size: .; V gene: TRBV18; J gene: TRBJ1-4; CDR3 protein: CASSRPGLTEKLFF; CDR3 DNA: TGTGCCAGCTCGAGACCGGGACTGACTGAAAAACTGTTTTTT
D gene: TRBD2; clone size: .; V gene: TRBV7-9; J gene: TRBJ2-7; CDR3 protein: CASSLLSLGTSDNEQYF; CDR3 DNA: TGTGCCAGCAGCTTATTGTCCCTCGGGACTAGCGATAACGAGCAGTACTTC
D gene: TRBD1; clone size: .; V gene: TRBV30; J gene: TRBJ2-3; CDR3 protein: CAWSMRGPTDTQYF; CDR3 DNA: TGTGCCTGGAGTATGAGGGGGCCCACAGATACGCAGTATTTT
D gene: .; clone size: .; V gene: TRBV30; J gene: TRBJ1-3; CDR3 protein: CAWSPGGNTIYF; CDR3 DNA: TGTGCCTGGAGTCCGGGGGGAAACACCATATATTTT
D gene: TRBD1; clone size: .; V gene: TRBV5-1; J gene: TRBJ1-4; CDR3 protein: CASSPDREGEKLFF; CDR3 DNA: TGCGCCAGCAGCCCGGACAGGGAAGGGGAAAAACTGTTTTTT
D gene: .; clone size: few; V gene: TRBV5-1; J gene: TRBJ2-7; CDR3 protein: CASSNRAQSYEQYF; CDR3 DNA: TGCGCCAGCAGCAACAGGGCTCAGAGCTACGAGCAGTACTTC
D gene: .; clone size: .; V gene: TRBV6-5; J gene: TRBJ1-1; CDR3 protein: CASSYAGDTEAFF; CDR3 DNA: TGTGCCAGCAGTTACGCGGGGGACACTGAAGCTTTCTTT
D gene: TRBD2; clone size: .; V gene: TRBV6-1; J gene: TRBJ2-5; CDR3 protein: CASSGLAGGQETQYF; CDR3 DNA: TGTGCCAGCAGTGGACTAGCGGGGGGGCAAGAGACCCAGTACTTC
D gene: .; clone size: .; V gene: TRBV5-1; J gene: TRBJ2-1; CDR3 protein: CASSLAGGGGYSYNEQFF; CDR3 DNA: TGCGCCAGCAGCTTGGCCGGGGGCGGGGGTTACTCCTACAATGAGCAGTTCTTC
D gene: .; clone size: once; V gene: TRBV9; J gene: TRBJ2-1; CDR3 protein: CASSRPRNEQFF; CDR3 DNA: TGTGCCAGCAGTCGACCCAGGAATGAGCAGTTCTTC
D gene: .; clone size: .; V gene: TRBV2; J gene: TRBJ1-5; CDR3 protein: CASSETGNQPQHF; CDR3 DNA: TGTGCCAGCAGTGAGACAGGCAATCAGCCCCAGCATTTT
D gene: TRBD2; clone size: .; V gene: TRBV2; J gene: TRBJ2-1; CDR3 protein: CASSQGPGGNEQFF; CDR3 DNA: TGTGCCAGCAGCCAAGGACCGGGGGGCAATGAGCAGTTCTTC
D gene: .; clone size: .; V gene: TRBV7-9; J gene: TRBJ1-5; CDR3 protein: CASSLAGGGNQPQHF; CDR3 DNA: TGTGCCAGCAGCTTAGCAGGGGGGGGCAATCAGCCCCAGCATTTT
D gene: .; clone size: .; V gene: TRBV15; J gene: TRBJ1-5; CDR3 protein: CATSRDIGKGVGQPQHF; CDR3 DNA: TGTGCCACCAGCAGAGATATTGGGAAGGGGGTGGGTCAGCCCCAGCATTTT
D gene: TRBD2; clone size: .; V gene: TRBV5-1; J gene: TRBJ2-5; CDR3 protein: CASSLRPAGGEETQYF; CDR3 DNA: TGCGCCAGCAGCTTGCGTCCAGCGGGAGGGGAAGAGACCCAGTACTTC
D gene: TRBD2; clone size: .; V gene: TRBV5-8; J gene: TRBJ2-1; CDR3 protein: CASSLGTSGGTRGSYNEQFF; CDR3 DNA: TGTGCCAGCAGCTTGGGGACTAGCGGGGGCACGAGAGGCTCCTACAATGAGCAGTTCTTC
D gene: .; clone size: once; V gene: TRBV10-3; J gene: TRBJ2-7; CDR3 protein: CAISEAPNQGYEQYF; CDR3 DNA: TGTGCCATCAGTGAAGCCCCGAACCAGGGCTACGAGCAGTACTTC
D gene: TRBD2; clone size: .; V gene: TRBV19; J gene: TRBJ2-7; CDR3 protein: CASSIDSASGSLIDEQYF; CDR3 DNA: TGTGCCAGTAGTATAGATTCGGCTAGCGGGAGTCTTATCGACGAGCAGTACTTC
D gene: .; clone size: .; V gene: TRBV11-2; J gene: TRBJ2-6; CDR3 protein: CASSFQGVSGANVLTF; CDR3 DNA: TGTGCCAGCAGCTTTCAAGGGGTCTCTGGGGCCAACGTCCTGACTTTC
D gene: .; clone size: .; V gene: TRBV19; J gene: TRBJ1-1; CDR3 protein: CATQATPGTEAFF; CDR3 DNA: TGTGCCACCCAGGCCACCCCGGGGACTGAAGCTTTCTTT
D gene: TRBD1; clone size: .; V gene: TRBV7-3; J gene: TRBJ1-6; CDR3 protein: CASSPQGGNSPLHF; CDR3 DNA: TGTGCCAGCAGCCCACAGGGGGGTAATTCACCCCTCCACTTT
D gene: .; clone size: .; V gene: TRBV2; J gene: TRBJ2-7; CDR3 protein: CASRSWGRTYEQYF; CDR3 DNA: TGTGCCAGCAGGTCCTGGGGCAGAACCTACGAGCAGTACTTC
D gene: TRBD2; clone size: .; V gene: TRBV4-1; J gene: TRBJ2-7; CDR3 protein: CASSHTSGSYYEQYF; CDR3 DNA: TGCGCCAGCAGCCATACTAGCGGGAGTTACTACGAGCAGTACTTC
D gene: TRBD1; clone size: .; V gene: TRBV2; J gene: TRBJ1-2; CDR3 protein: CASSPWGQGSYGYTF; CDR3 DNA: TGTGCCAGCAGCCCATGGGGACAGGGATCCTATGGCTACACCTTC